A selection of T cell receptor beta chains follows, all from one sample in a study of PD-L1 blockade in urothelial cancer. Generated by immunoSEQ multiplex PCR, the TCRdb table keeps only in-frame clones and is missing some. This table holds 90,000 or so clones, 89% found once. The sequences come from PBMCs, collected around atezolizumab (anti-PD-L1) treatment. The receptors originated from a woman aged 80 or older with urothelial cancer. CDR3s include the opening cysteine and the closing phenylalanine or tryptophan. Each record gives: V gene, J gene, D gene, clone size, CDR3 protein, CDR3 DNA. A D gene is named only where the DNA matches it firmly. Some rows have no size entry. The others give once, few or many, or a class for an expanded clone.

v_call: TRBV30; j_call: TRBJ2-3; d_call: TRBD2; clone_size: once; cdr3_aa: CAAGGRNSDTQYF; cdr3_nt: TGTGCTGCGGGCGGGAGGAACTCAGATACGCAGTATTTT
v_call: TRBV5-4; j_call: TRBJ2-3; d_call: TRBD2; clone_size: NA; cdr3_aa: CASSFWRGLAVGATDTQYF; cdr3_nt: TGTGCCAGCAGCTTCTGGAGGGGACTAGCGGTGGGGGCCACAGATACGCAGTATTTT
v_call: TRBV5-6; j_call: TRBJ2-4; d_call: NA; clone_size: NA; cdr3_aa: CASSLESRLAKNIQYF; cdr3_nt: TGTGCCAGCAGCTTGGAATCCAGGTTAGCCAAAAACATTCAGTACTTC
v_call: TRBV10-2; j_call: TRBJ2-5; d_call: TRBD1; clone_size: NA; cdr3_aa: CASGQGGWETQYF; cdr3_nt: TGCGCCAGTGGACAGGGGGGATGGGAGACCCAGTACTTC
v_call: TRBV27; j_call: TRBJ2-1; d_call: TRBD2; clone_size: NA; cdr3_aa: CASRNYGTSGRRNEQFF; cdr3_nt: TGTGCCAGCAGGAATTATGGGACTAGCGGGAGAAGGAATGAGCAGTTCTTC
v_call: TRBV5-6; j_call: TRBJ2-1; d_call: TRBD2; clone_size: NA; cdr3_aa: CASSLPTSVGGEQFF; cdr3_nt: TGTGCCAGCAGCTTGCCGACTAGCGTCGGCGGTGAGCAGTTCTTC
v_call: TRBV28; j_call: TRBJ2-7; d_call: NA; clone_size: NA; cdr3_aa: CASSLSGYEQYF; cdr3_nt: TGTGCCAGCAGTTTATCCGGCTACGAGCAGTACTTC
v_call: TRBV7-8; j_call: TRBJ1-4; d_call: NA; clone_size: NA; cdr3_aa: CASSLADSATNEKLFF; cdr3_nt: TGTGCCAGCAGCTTAGCAGACAGTGCAACTAATGAAAAACTGTTTTTT
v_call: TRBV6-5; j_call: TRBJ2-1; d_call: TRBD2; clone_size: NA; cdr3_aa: CASSEREYYNEQFF; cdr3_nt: TGTGCCAGCAGTGAGCGGGAGTACTACAATGAGCAGTTCTTC
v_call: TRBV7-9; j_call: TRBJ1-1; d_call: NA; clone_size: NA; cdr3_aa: CASSPQGREMNTEAFF; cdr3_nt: TGTGCCAGCAGCCCACAGGGACGCGAGATGAACACTGAAGCTTTCTTT
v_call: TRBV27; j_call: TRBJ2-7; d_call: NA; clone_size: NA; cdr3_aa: CASSLSHFYEQYF; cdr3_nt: TGTGCCAGCAGTTTATCCCACTTTTACGAGCAGTACTTC
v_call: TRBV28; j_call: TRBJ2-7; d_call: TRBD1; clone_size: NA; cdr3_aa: CASSLDRDEQYF; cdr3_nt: TGTGCCAGCAGCCTTGACAGGGACGAGCAGTACTTC
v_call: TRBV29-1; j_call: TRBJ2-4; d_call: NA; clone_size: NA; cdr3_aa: CSVGDPGRAKNIQYF; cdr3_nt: TGCAGCGTGGGGGATCCCGGGAGAGCCAAAAACATTCAGTACTTC
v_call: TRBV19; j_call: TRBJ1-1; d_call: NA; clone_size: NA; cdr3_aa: CASRGRMNTEAFF; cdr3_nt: TGTGCCAGTAGGGGCAGAATGAACACTGAAGCTTTCTTT
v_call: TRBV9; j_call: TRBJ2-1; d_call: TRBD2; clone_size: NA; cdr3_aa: CASSGWTSSYNEQFF; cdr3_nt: TGTGCCAGCAGCGGATGGACTAGCTCCTACAATGAGCAGTTCTTC
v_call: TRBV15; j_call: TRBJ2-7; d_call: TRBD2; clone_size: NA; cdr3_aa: CATSSPTRLAVGEQYF; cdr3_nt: TGTGCCACCAGCAGCCCGACGAGGCTAGCGGTGGGGGAGCAGTACTTC
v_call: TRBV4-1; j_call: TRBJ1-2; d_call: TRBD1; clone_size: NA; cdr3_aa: CASSQEGRGSGYTF; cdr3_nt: TGCGCCAGCAGCCAAGAGGGCAGGGGGTCTGGCTACACCTTC
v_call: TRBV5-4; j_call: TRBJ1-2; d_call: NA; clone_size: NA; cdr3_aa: CASSVQGSDYGYTF; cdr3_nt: TGTGCCAGCAGCGTACAGGGATCCGACTATGGCTACACCTTC
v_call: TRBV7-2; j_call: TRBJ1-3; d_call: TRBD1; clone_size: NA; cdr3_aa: CASSSQGAKSGNTIYF; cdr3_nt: TGTGCCAGCAGCTCACAGGGGGCGAAGTCTGGAAACACCATATATTTT
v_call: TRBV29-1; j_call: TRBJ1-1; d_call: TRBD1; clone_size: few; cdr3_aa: CSVGQTNTEAFF; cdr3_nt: TGCAGCGTGGGACAGACGAACACTGAAGCTTTCTTT
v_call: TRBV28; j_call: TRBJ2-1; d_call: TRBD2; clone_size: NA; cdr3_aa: CASSPWTSGNYNEQFF; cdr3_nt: TGTGCCAGCAGTCCCTGGACTAGCGGAAACTACAATGAGCAGTTCTTC
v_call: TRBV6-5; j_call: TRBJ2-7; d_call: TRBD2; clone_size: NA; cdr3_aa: CASIATSGPYEQYF; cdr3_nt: TGTGCCAGCATCGCGACTAGCGGACCCTACGAGCAGTACTTC
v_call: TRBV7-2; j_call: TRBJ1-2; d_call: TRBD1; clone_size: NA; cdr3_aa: CASSGDRSYGYTF; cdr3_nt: TGTGCCAGCAGTGGGGACAGATCTTATGGCTACACCTTC
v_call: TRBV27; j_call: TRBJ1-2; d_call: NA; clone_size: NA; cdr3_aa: CASSPRVGAYNYGYTF; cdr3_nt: TGTGCCAGCAGTCCGCGCGTTGGGGCTTATAACTATGGCTACACCTTC
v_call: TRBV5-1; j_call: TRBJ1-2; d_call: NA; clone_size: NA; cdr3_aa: CASSLAAGISYGYTF; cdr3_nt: TGCGCCAGCAGCTTGGCGGCAGGGATTAGTTATGGCTACACCTTC